The following is a T cell receptor beta chain sequence with its context. HTBI primers from iRepertoire and Arm-PCR of CDR3 regions yielded the TCR beta libraries. TCRdb independently ran MiXCR on the multiplex PCR reads; one entry per CDR3 protein. There are over 200,000 distinct CDR3 sequences in the sample; 15% to 20% occur only once, and 22% lies in the top ten. This sample was included in a study of regulatory T cells in long-lasting Graves disease. Germline loops: CDR1 LNHDA, CDR2 SQIVND (reference sequence). CDR3 length: 15 amino acids. V was clipped by 2 bases and J by 2 bases, with 12 bases between them. Noted time point: newly diagnosed GD, antithyroid drugs for less than 3 months. Researchers made the TCR library from RNA that was extracted from PBMCs.

This receptor was taken from a female donor with Graves disease. The sequencing used peripheral blood mononuclear cells (PBMCs), collected at new diagnosis, from a patient treated with antithyroid drugs. The rearrangement uses TRBV19 and TRBJ1-2; the D is unclear. CDR3 region: CASSIRQGMNYGYTF. The CDR3 nucleotides read TGTGCCAGTAGTATAAGGCAAGGGATGAACTATGGCTACACCTTC.